What follows are 27 T cell receptor beta chains derived from one specimen sequenced in a study of blood T cell repertoires in COVID-19. Generated by immunoSEQ multiplex PCR, the TCRdb table keeps only in-frame clones and is missing some. The sample contains fewer than 700,000 clones, about 88% of which appear only once. The sample comprised peripheral blood. The receptors shown here come from a woman aged 45-59 years with COVID-19, enrolled during active disease.

The V call is TRBV28, the J call TRBJ2-5, with 11 bases that match TRBD1. V shed 3 bases, J shed 5 bases, and the junction held 5 bases outside the gene matches. CDR1 MDHEN and CDR2 SYDVKM come from the germline V gene. The CDR3 sequence is 15 residues long. CDR3 DNA sequence: TGTGCCAGCAGTTTTTCTGGGACAGGGGGGGAGACCCAGTACTTC. Translated: CASSFSGTGGETQYF.

V is TRBV5-6 and J is TRBJ1-6, with D unresolved. V was shortened by 4 bases and J by 10 bases, with 18 bases between the two germline ends. The V gene's germline CDR1 is SGHDT and CDR2 YYEEEE. This CDR3 spans 15 amino acids. The chain's CDR3 is CASSALSPEWSPLHF. CDR3 nucleotide sequence: TGTGCCAGCAGCGCTTTAAGCCCGGAGTGGTCACCCCTCCACTTT.

The chain couples TRBV5-6 to TRBJ1-2; 10 nucleotides agree with TRBD1. Losses at the gene ends were 2 bases for V and 8 bases for J; bases not matched to a gene: 6. CDR1 SGHDT and CDR2 YYEEEE come from the germline V gene. There are 14 residues in the CDR3. The CDR3 region is CASSFDRGLEGYTF. CDR3 coding DNA: TGTGCCAGCAGCTTCGACAGGGGGCTGGAAGGCTACACCTTC.

The rearrangement uses TRBV30 and TRBJ1-6; D perhaps matches TRBD1 (5 bases). There are 15 residues in the CDR3. Deletions cut 7 bases from V and 0 bases from J, with 13 bases between. CDR1 and CDR2 from the germline V gene are GTSNPN and SVGIG (reference sequence). The DNA of the CDR3 is TGTGCCTTAGATGGGGCGAGCTCCTATAATTCACCCCTCCACTTT. As protein: CALDGASSYNSPLHF.

The chain carries TRBV12-5 and TRBJ1-6, with no clear D. V was trimmed by 8 bases and J by 7 bases, leaving 9 bases between them. Germline CDR1 and CDR2: LGHNT and FRNRAP. The CDR3 loop spans 12 amino acids. CDR3 nucleotide sequence: TGTGCTAGTTCCACACCCAATTCACCCCTCCACTTT. Its protein product is CASSTPNSPLHF.

J is TRBJ1-5 and V is TRBV7-9; D is undetermined. Germline V CDR1 and CDR2: SEHNR, FQNEAQ (reference sequence). This CDR3 is 12 amino acids long. The ends were cut back, 10 bases at V and 5 bases at J, with 12 bases in the middle. The CDR3 coding sequence is TGTGCCACTCAGGAGGGAGATCAGCCCCAGCATTTT. Protein: CATQEGDQPQHF. Combining the CDR3 with reference TRBV7-9 and TRBJ1-5 gives the whole variable domain DTGVSQNPRHKITKRGQNVTFRCDPISEHNRLYWYRQTLGQGPEFLTYFQNEAQLEKSRLLSDRFSAERPKGSFSTLEIQRTEQGDSAMYLCATQEGDQPQHFGDGTRLSIL.

J is TRBJ2-2 and V is TRBV4-2, with 8 positions matching TRBD1. CDR3 size: 14 residues. Germline CDR1 LGHNA, CDR2 YNFKEQ. The V segment lost 5 bases and the J segment 4 bases; nucleotides outside the gene matches: 3. The CDR3 bases are TGTGCCAGCAGCACAGGGGGAACCACCGGGGAGCTGTTTTTT. It yields the protein CASSTGGTTGELFF.

V is TRBV5-1 and J is TRBJ2-7; a possible D gene is TRBD2 (5 bases). Germline V gene sequence: CDR1 SGHRS, CDR2 YFSETQ. The CDR3 runs to 16 residues. V was pared by 4 bases and J by 3 bases, with 20 bases between. CDR3 DNA sequence: TGCGCCAGCAGCCCCCGATCCGGGGAAAGCCTCTACGAGCAGTACTTC. This translates into CASSPRSGESLYEQYF.

The chain uses TRBV14 and TRBJ1-6; D unclear. The germline V gene encodes CDR1 SGHDN and CDR2 FVKESK. V was shortened by 3 bases and J by 9 bases, with 9 bases between the two germline ends. This CDR3 comprises 13 residues. In DNA form, the CDR3 reads TGTGCCAGCAGCCAGGGCCGCAGTTCACCCCTCCACTTT. It is translated as CASSQGRSSPLHF.

Of note for this clone: The same CDR3 arises from other DNA sequences in this sample as well. CDR3 region: CASSPGQGAYEQYF. The CDR3 DNA sequence: TGTGCCAGCTCACCGGGTCAGGGGGCTTACGAGCAGTACTTC. The J gene is TRBJ2-7, the V gene TRBV18, with 8 positions matching TRBD1. CDR3 length: 14 residues. Trimming at V came to 3 bases and at J to 4 bases, leaving 5 bases not matched to a gene. Germline loops: CDR1 KGHSH, CDR2 LQKENI.

The chain recombines TRBV7-9 with TRBJ2-7; D is ambiguous. V dropped 1 base and J dropped 5 bases, with 12 bases sitting between them. Germline lookup yields CDR1 SEHNR and CDR2 FQNEAQ (reference sequence). This CDR3 contains 14 residues. CDR3 loop: CASSLDVWAHEQYF. CDR3 DNA: TGTGCCAGCAGCTTAGATGTTTGGGCCCACGAGCAGTACTTC.

The chain couples TRBV9 to TRBJ1-1; D is unclear. The CDR3 has 14 residues. V was shortened by 4 bases and J by 2 bases, with 12 bases between the two germline ends. The germline V gene has CDR1 SGDLS and CDR2 YYNGEE. CDR3 sequence: CASSPSPSNTEAFF. In nucleotides, the CDR3 is TGTGCCAGCAGCCCATCACCGAGTAACACTGAAGCTTTCTTT.

The V call is TRBV5-1, the J call TRBJ2-7; possibly TRBD1 for D (7 bases). Germline V gene sequence: CDR1 SGHRS, CDR2 YFSETQ. V was pared by 2 bases and J by 3 bases, with 21 bases between. The CDR3 contains 17 residues. This CDR3 is CASSFRGSGRGVYEQYF. The DNA for the CDR3 is TGCGCCAGCAGCTTTCGTGGGTCGGGCAGGGGGGTCTACGAGCAGTACTTC.

This sequence joins TRBV19 and TRBJ2-6; 11 bases line up with TRBD1. V trimming: 4 bases; J trimming: 0 bases; junction bases outside the gene matches: 8. Germline V gives CDR1 LNHDA, CDR2 SQIVND (reference sequence). This CDR3 spans 19 amino acids. This CDR3 reads CASSRIGTGGFSGANVLTF. For the CDR3, the DNA is TGTGCCAGTAGTAGAATCGGGACAGGGGGTTTCTCTGGGGCCAACGTCCTGACTTTC.

This clone has just a few counts. This sequence joins TRBV2 and TRBJ1-1; D is unclear. CDR1 is SNHLY, CDR2 FYNNEI, per germline. There are 11 residues in the CDR3. Trimming removed 5 bases from V and 5 bases from J, with 6 bases in between. The CDR3 bases are TGTGCCAGCAGTTCCAATACTGAAGCTTTCTTT. This gives the protein CASSSNTEAFF.

CDR3 protein: CASSTRGNQPQHF. The CDR3 DNA reads as TGTGCCAGCAGTACACGGGGAAATCAGCCCCAGCATTTT. The genes are TRBV28 and TRBJ1-5, with D uncertain. Germline loops: CDR1 MDHEN, CDR2 SYDVKM. The CDR3 covers 13 residues. Trimming pared 5 bases from V and 4 bases from J, leaving 9 bases between.

The chain links TRBV7-3 to TRBJ2-2, with TRBD2 matching 8 bases. V trimming: 1 base; J trimming: 6 bases; junction bases outside the gene matches: 10. Germline values: CDR1 SGHTA, CDR2 FQGTGA. CDR3 length: 17 residues. The CDR3 coding sequence is TGTGCCAGCAGCTTAATTGGACTAGCCTCCGGTTCCGGGGAGCTGTTTTTT. It specifies CASSLIGLASGSGELFF.

This clone was seen a few times. The chain uses TRBV29-1 and TRBJ1-1, with a tentative D call TRBD1 (5 bases). This CDR3 has 11 amino acids. Germline CDR1 reads SQVTM; CDR2 reads ANQGSEA. The CDR3 DNA follows: TGCAGTTCCTGGGACTCCAGGGAGGCTTTCTTT. Translation: CSSWDSREAFF.

The V gene is TRBV5-1, the J gene TRBJ1-6; D is perhaps TRBD1 (5 bases). V lost 1 base, J lost 10 bases, and 15 bases lay in between. Looked up from germline, CDR1 is SGHRS and CDR2 is YFSETQ. The CDR3 contains 15 residues. CDR3 region: CASSLIGREVSPLHF. The CDR3 DNA follows: TGCGCCAGCAGCTTGATTGGCAGGGAGGTGTCACCCCTCCACTTT.

The chain combines TRBV2 with TRBJ1-6; D is unresolved. The V and J ends lost 9 bases and 14 bases respectively, with 17 bases between them. The CDR3 is 12 residues long. Germline values: CDR1 SNHLY, CDR2 FYNNEI. This CDR3 reads CASSDPNPALHF. CDR3 DNA: TGTGCCAGTAGCGACCCTAATCCGGCCCTCCACTTT.

The chain uses TRBV2 and TRBJ1-1; D gene ambiguous. Germline V gene lookup returns CDR1 SNHLY and CDR2 FYNNEI. Trimming removed 6 bases at V and 6 bases at J, with 11 bases between. The CDR3 has 12 amino acids. CDR3 sequence (DNA): TGTGCCAGCAGGGGCTTCACCGCTGAAGCTTTCTTT. Its translation: CASRGFTAEAFF.

The gene calls are TRBV19 and TRBJ1-3; D unclear. The germline V gene has CDR1 LNHDA and CDR2 SQIVND (reference sequence). CDR3 size: 16 residues. Trimming shortened V by 5 bases and J by 0 bases, and 14 bases separated the two germline ends. This CDR3 reads CASSLGRPGSGNTIYF. The CDR3 nucleotides are TGTGCCAGTAGTTTAGGCCGCCCAGGCTCTGGAAACACCATATATTTT.

The V and J genes are TRBV2 and TRBJ1-2; 9 nucleotides align to TRBD1. The germline CDR1 and CDR2 sequences are SNHLY and FYNNEI. The CDR3 is 14 amino acids. V trimming: 8 bases; J trimming: 2 bases; junction bases outside the gene matches: 6. The CDR3 coding sequence is TGTGCCAGCTTAAAGGACAGGGGAAACTATGGCTACACCTTC. Its translation: CASLKDRGNYGYTF.

The chain is built from TRBV2 and TRBJ2-7; possible D gene TRBD2, 7 bases. CDR3 length: 15 residues. Per the germline V gene, CDR1 is SNHLY and CDR2 is FYNNEI. The V and J ends lost 3 bases and 0 bases respectively, with 12 bases between them. The CDR3 nucleotides are TGTGCCAGCAGTGAGTTGCGGGGGCCCTCCTACGAGCAGTACTTC. The encoded protein is CASSELRGPSYEQYF. Together with reference TRBV2 and TRBJ2-7, the CDR3 gives the full variable domain: EPEVTQTPSHQVTQMGQEVILRCVPISNHLYFYWYRQILGQKVEFLVSFYNNEISEKSEIFDDQFSVERPDGSNFTLKIRSTKLEDSAMYFCASSELRGPSYEQYFGPGTRLTVT.

In nucleotides, the CDR3 is TGTGCCAGCAGTTTGGGGGGGCCAGGGACTGAAGCTTTCTTT. It encodes CASSLGGPGTEAFF. The chain recombines TRBV28 with TRBJ1-1; possible D gene TRBD1, 6 bases. Germline CDR1 and CDR2: MDHEN and SYDVKM. The V end was cut by 3 bases, the J end by 5 bases, with 13 bases between. The CDR3 runs to 14 residues.

This rearrangement joins TRBV2 to TRBJ1-5, with 10 bases that match TRBD1. Germline V gives CDR1 SNHLY, CDR2 FYNNEI. There are 15 residues in the CDR3. With V trimmed by 6 bases and J by 6 bases, 8 bases remained unmatched. CDR3 in DNA: TGTGCCAGCAGGAGGAATGGACAGGGGGGTCAGCCCCAGCATTTT. This encodes CASRRNGQGGQPQHF.

This sequence joins TRBV6-2 or TRBV6-3 and TRBJ2-5, with a tentative D call TRBD2 (7 bases). The germline V gene has CDR1 MNHEY and CDR2 SVGEGT. The CDR3 spans 14 residues. Trimming took 7 bases from V and 2 from J, leaving 14 bases between them. The CDR3 DNA follows: TGTGCCAGCAATTATCGGGGGGCACAAGAGACCCAGTACTTC. It yields the protein CASNYRGAQETQYF.